One and the same sample provided the 10 T cell receptor beta chains below, sequenced in a study of T cell clonotyping in hematopoietic cell transplantation. Sequencing used immunoSEQ multiplex PCR; TCRdb keeps in-frame clones, though not all of them. The data hold some 16,000 clones, with just over 90% observed a single time. Time point noted: recipient sample about 28 days before transplant, after cytoreduction. The sample was peripheral blood mononuclear cells, taken before stem cell transplant. The receptors come from a man younger than 30 with biphenotypic leukemia. Some clones in this sample may be carry-over from other donors' samples.

V gene TRBV6-5 combines with J gene TRBJ2-7; 12 nucleotides align to TRBD2. CDR1 and CDR2 from the germline V gene are MNHEY and SVGAGI. The CDR3 totals 15 residues. V shed 7 bases, J shed 0 bases, and the junction held 4 bases outside the gene matches. The DNA of the CDR3 is TGTGCCAGCATTTTGACTAGCGGGGGCTCCTACGAGCAGTACTTC. Translating it yields CASILTSGGSYEQYF.

The V call is TRBV7-8, the J call TRBJ2-7, with TRBD1 as a possible D gene (6 bases). The CDR3 consists of 15 residues. V dropped 0 bases and J dropped 7 bases, with 16 bases sitting between them. In germline, CDR1 is SGHVS, CDR2 FQNEAQ. This CDR3 reads CASSLAPPGAREQYF. CDR3 DNA sequence: TGTGCCAGCAGCTTAGCCCCACCAGGGGCGAGGGAGCAGTACTTC.

The rearrangement uses TRBV13 and TRBJ2-7, with D perhaps assigned TRBD1 or TRBD2 (5 bases each). Germline CDR1 PRHDT, CDR2 FYEKMQ (reference sequence). The CDR3 contains 13 residues. Trimming removed 4 bases at V and 4 bases at J, with 11 bases between. CDR3: CASSSGDRYEQYF. For the CDR3, the DNA is TGTGCCAGCAGCTCCGGGGACCGATACGAGCAGTACTTC.

The genes are TRBV27 and TRBJ2-2, with D possibly called TRBD1 or TRBD2 (5 bases each). This CDR3 has 15 amino acids. CDR1 and CDR2 from the germline V gene are MNHEY and SMNVEV (reference sequence). V was pared by 8 bases and J by 2 bases, with 15 bases between. The CDR3 coding sequence is TGTGCCAGCCGCCCCGGGACGGTTAACACCGGGGAGCTGTTTTTT. It yields the protein CASRPGTVNTGELFF.

This rearrangement joins TRBV6-5 to TRBJ2-1; 9 bases fit TRBD2. The CDR3 length is 15 residues. Germline CDR1 reads MNHEY; CDR2 reads SVGAGI. J lost 7 bases, V lost 4 bases, and 8 bases had no gene match. Written as DNA, the CDR3 is TGTGCCAGCAGTTCCACAATAGCGGGGGTAAATGAGCAGTTCTTC. Its protein product is CASSSTIAGVNEQFF.

CDR3: CASSYSAGMRGYTF. The CDR3, as DNA: TGTGCCAGCAGTTACTCGGCAGGGATGCGGGGCTACACCTTC. The chain carries TRBV6-5 and TRBJ1-2, with D perhaps TRBD1 (5 bases). CDR1 and CDR2 (germline): MNHEY, SVGAGI. This CDR3 spans 14 amino acids. The V and J ends lost 0 bases and 8 bases respectively, with 13 bases between them.

J is TRBJ1-1 and V is TRBV11-2, with 8 bases lining up with TRBD1. Germline V gives CDR1 SGHAT, CDR2 FQNNGV. V lost 5 bases and J lost 4; bases outside the gene matches: 15. The CDR3 contains 17 residues. The CDR3 loop reads CASSQTRTGFSGTEAFF. The CDR3 nucleotides are TGTGCCAGCAGCCAGACCCGGACAGGGTTTAGCGGCACTGAAGCTTTCTTT.

This chain uses TRBV9 with TRBJ2-1; D might be TRBD2 (5 bases). V dropped 0 bases and J dropped 0 bases, with 10 bases sitting between them. The CDR3 contains 16 residues. Germline V gene sequence: CDR1 SGDLS, CDR2 YYNGEE. Here the CDR3 reads CASSVVTGISYNEQFF. DNA for the CDR3: TGTGCCAGCAGCGTAGTCACGGGGATCTCCTACAATGAGCAGTTCTTC. The whole variable domain, filled in from reference TRBV9 and TRBJ2-1, reads DSGVTQTPKHLITATGQRVTLRCSPRSGDLSVYWYQQSLDQGLQFLIQYYNGEERAKGNILERFSAQQFPDLHSELNLSSLELGDSALYFCASSVVTGISYNEQFFGPGTRLTVL.

The rearrangement uses TRBV6-5 and TRBJ1-6; 7 bases match TRBD1. The CDR3 loop spans 15 amino acids. V was pared by 7 bases and J by 8 bases, with 11 bases of the junction left unmatched. Germline V lookup: CDR1 MNHEY, CDR2 SVGAGI. In nucleotides, the CDR3 is TGTGCCAGCAACCGTAGACAGGGTTGGTATTCACCCCTCCACTTT. Translating it yields CASNRRQGWYSPLHF.

This rearrangement joins TRBV5-8 to TRBJ2-7, with D hard to call. The CDR3 consists of 15 residues. Per germline, CDR1 SGHTS and CDR2 YDEGEE. Trimming cost V 0 bases and J 1 base, with 11 bases left between them. CDR3 region: CASSLAPRRSYEQYF. The DNA for the CDR3 is TGTGCCAGCAGCTTGGCTCCTAGGCGGTCCTACGAGCAGTACTTC.